This T cell receptor beta chain was sequenced during a study of blood T cells in healthy people across ages. For the study at large: Per two T cells, about one barcoded beta molecule was captured through template switching.

Primed by a sample-barcoded 5' primer and a J-beta primer mix, a second PCR proceeded for roughly 6 to 12 cycles. TCRdb used MiXCR to reprocess the 5' RACE reads, holding one entry per CDR3 protein. In the table there are 900,000 to 950,000 distinct CDR3 sequences, almost 30% of which are singletons. This clonotype was counted a few times. The germline gives CDR1 MNHNY, CDR2 SVGAGI (reference sequence). The CDR3 length is 16 residues. V was pared by 5 bases and J by 2 bases, with 13 bases between. In addition, the sample was reused for a study of T cells of mothers and their children. That source notes: Extracted RNA, in its entirety, went into cDNA synthesis at approximately 1.5 ug per 15 ul. Barcodes and 2-4 random nucleotides were added by M1S in the second PCR. Maternal samples each gave over 9 million TCR beta CDR3 reads, and child samples 2.5 million to 3.5 million each.

The rearrangement uses TRBV6-6 and TRBJ2-6, with D perhaps TRBD1 (6 bases). The specimen was blood. The origin of this receptor is a woman in her forties in good health. Here the CDR3 reads CASSPPGATGANVLTF. DNA of the CDR3: TGTGCCAGCAGTCCCCCAGGGGCGACTGGGGCCAACGTCCTGACTTTC.